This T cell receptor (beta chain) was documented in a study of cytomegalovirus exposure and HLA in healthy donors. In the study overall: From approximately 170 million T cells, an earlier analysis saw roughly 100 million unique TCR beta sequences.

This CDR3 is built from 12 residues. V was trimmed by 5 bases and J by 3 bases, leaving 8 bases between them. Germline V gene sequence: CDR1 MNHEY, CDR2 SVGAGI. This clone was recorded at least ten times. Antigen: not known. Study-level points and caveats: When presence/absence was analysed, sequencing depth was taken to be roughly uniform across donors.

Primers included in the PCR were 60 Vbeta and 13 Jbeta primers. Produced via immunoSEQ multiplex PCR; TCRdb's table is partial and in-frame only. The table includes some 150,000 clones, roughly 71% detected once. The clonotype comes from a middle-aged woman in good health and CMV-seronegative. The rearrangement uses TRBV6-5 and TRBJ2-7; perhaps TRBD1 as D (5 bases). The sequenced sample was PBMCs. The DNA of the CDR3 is TGTGCCAGCAGTCCCACAGGCTACGAGCAGTACTTC. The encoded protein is CASSPTGYEQYF.